These 16 T cell receptor beta chains originate from one sample sequenced in a study of cytomegalovirus exposure and HLA in healthy donors. PCR used 60 Vbeta primers and 13 Jbeta primers. Sequenced by immunoSEQ multiplex PCR; TCRdb stores in-frame clones only, minus some. Its clone listing holds about 130,000 clones. The sample comprised PBMCs. These receptors were collected from a man aged 18 to 29 in good health and CMV-seronegative.

The chain carries TRBV7-8 and TRBJ1-5; 10 positions agree with TRBD1. CDR1 is SGHVS, CDR2 FQNEAQ, per germline. The CDR3 covers 15 residues. With V trimmed by 5 bases and J by 6 bases, 7 bases remained unmatched. The CDR3 nucleotides read TGTGCCAGCAGCGCTAGACAGGGGGCGGCTCAGCCCCAGCATTTT. Translation: CASSARQGAAQPQHF.

The chain is built from TRBV5-1 and TRBJ2-3; perhaps TRBD1 as D (5 bases). The CDR3 has 14 amino acids. Germline CDR1 is SGHRS and CDR2 is YFSETQ. V lost 0 bases to trimming and J lost 6 bases, with 11 bases between them. The CDR3 DNA follows: TGCGCCAGCAGCTTGGGCCCCGCAGGGGATACGCAGTATTTT. This gives the protein CASSLGPAGDTQYF. Supplemented by reference TRBV5-1 and TRBJ2-3, the full variable domain reads KAGVTQTPRYLIKTRGQQVTLSCSPISGHRSVSWYQQTPGQGLQFLFEYFSETQRNKGNFPGRFSGRQFSNSRSEMNVSTLELGDSALYLCASSLGPAGDTQYFGPGTRLTVL.

This chain connects TRBV5-6 to TRBJ2-3, with 7 bases fitting TRBD2. Germline lookup yields CDR1 SGHDT and CDR2 YYEEEE. Trimming cost V 0 bases and J 2 bases; bases outside gene matches: 3. CDR3 size: 15 residues. The CDR3 is CASSLAGGFTDTQYF. The CDR3 DNA reads TGTGCCAGCAGCTTGGCCGGGGGGTTCACAGATACGCAGTATTTT.

The chain links TRBV18 to TRBJ1-3; D unclear. The germline gives CDR1 KGHSH, CDR2 LQKENI. The CDR3 contains 16 residues. V lost 1 base and J 0 bases, leaving 10 bases between the germline ends. DNA of the CDR3: TGTGCCAGCTCACCACTTGCCACTACCTCTGGAAACACCATATATTTT. It translates to CASSPLATTSGNTIYF.

The chain links TRBV5-1 to TRBJ1-1, with 7 bases that match TRBD1. CDR1 is SGHRS, CDR2 YFSETQ, per germline. CDR3 length equals 16 residues. J was trimmed by 0 bases and V by 4 bases; bases with no gene match: 9. CDR3 residues: CASSPTGLKMNTEAFF. The DNA of the CDR3 is TGCGCCAGCAGCCCGACAGGGTTGAAGATGAACACTGAAGCTTTCTTT.

This chain links TRBV7-3 with TRBJ2-3; possibly TRBD2 for D (6 bases). The V gene lost 5 bases and the J gene lost 2 bases, with 14 bases spanning the gap. Germline V gene data show CDR1 as SGHTA and CDR2 as FQGTGA. This CDR3 spans 15 amino acids. The CDR3, as DNA: TGTGCCAGCAGCCCCTACGGGGGAACCACAGATACGCAGTATTTT. Translating gives CASSPYGGTTDTQYF.

In DNA form, the CDR3 reads TGTGCCAGCAGTGACTCTCGGGAGGGCTCTGGGGCCAACGTCCTGACTTTC. Amino acid sequence: CASSDSREGSGANVLTF. This rearrangement joins TRBV6-4 to TRBJ2-6; 8 nucleotides line up with TRBD2. V shed 0 bases and J 0 bases; nucleotides not matched to a gene: 1. The CDR3 contains 17 residues. From germline, CDR1 is MRHNA and CDR2 SNTAGT.

This chain uses TRBV7-2 with TRBJ1-3, with a tentative D call TRBD1 (5 bases). The CDR3 is 16 amino acids. V was cut by 1 base and J by 0 bases, with 10 bases left in between. Germline V gene sequence: CDR1 SGHTA, CDR2 FQGNSA. The CDR3 region is CASSLGGGNSGNTIYF. The CDR3, as DNA: TGTGCCAGCAGCTTAGGGGGCGGAAACTCTGGAAACACCATATATTTT.

The V gene is TRBV7-2, the J gene TRBJ2-2; D unclear. CDR3 length: 14 amino acids. With 4 bases removed from V and 1 base from J, the gap between germline ends came to 7 bases. Germline CDR1 reads SGHTA; CDR2 reads FQGNSA. The CDR3 region has the DNA TGTGCCAGCAGCTACACCCTGAACACCGGGGAGCTGTTTTTT. This gives the protein CASSYTLNTGELFF.

The V call is TRBV11-1, the J call TRBJ2-1; the match to TRBD1 covers 8 bases. This CDR3 has 13 residues. Germline V CDR1 and CDR2: SGHAT, FQDESV (reference sequence). V lost 6 bases, J lost 8 bases, and 6 bases stayed unmatched. CDR3 DNA sequence: TGTGCCAGCAGGCGACAGGGGAGCGATGAGCAGTTCTTC. Protein: CASRRQGSDEQFF.

The chain joins TRBV7-2 to TRBJ1-2; TRBD1 might be the D (6 bases). CDR1 SGHTA and CDR2 FQGNSA come from the germline V gene. V was pared by 7 bases and J by 6 bases, with 15 bases between. CDR3 size: 13 residues. In DNA, the CDR3 is TGTGCCAGCAACCGACAGGTCGGGGATGGCTACACCTTC. Amino acids: CASNRQVGDGYTF.

This sequence joins TRBV4-3 and TRBJ1-2, with 8 positions matching TRBD1. Per the germline V gene, CDR1 is LGHNA and CDR2 is YSLEER. J gave up 4 bases and V 1 base, and 2 bases lay outside the gene matches. The CDR3 totals 14 residues. The CDR3 is CASSQGQGSYGYTF. DNA for the CDR3: TGCGCCAGCAGCCAAGGACAGGGGTCCTATGGCTACACCTTC.

The V call is TRBV6-5, the J call TRBJ1-4; TRBD1 agrees at 9 bases. V lost 8 bases to trimming and J lost 7 bases; unmatched junction nucleotides: 8. This CDR3 has 14 amino acids. Looked up from germline, CDR1 is MNHEY and CDR2 is SVGAGI. The CDR3 here is CASGDRDWGEKLFF. The CDR3 coding sequence is TGTGCCAGCGGGGACAGGGATTGGGGTGAAAAACTGTTTTTT.

The chain carries TRBV9 and TRBJ2-2; TRBD1 is a possible D gene (5 bases). The CDR3 is 14 amino acids. V dropped 4 bases and J dropped 3 bases, with 10 bases sitting between them. CDR1 is SGDLS, CDR2 YYNGEE, per germline. DNA of the CDR3: TGTGCCAGCAGCTCAGGACATTACACCGGGGAGCTGTTTTTT. Translated, it gives CASSSGHYTGELFF. Complete variable domain (other parts from reference TRBV9 and TRBJ2-2): DSGVTQTPKHLITATGQRVTLRCSPRSGDLSVYWYQQSLDQGLQFLIQYYNGEERAKGNILERFSAQQFPDLHSELNLSSLELGDSALYFCASSSGHYTGELFFGEGSRLTVL.

This chain connects TRBV6-5 to TRBJ2-7; D unresolved. The CDR3 covers 14 residues. Trimming took 0 bases from V and 0 from J, leaving 6 bases between them. Germline CDR1 reads MNHEY; CDR2 reads SVGAGI. CDR3 amino acids: CASSYSPSSYEQYF. CDR3 DNA: TGTGCCAGCAGTTACTCTCCCAGCTCCTACGAGCAGTACTTC.

This clone is medium-sized by frequency. The rearrangement joins TRBV19 to TRBJ1-1; 8 bases match TRBD1. The J segment lost 5 bases and the V segment lost 4 bases, leaving 12 bases of the junction unmatched. This CDR3 comprises 16 residues. Per the germline V gene, CDR1 is LNHDA and CDR2 is SQIVND (reference sequence). The DNA for the CDR3 is TGTGCCAGTAGTACCCTTCAAGGACAGGGAGGAACTGAAGCTTTCTTT. This sequence encodes CASSTLQGQGGTEAFF.